Listed below are T cell receptor beta chains from one sample, sequenced in a study of cytomegalovirus exposure and HLA in healthy donors. Repertoires were generated with immunoSEQ multiplex PCR, while TCRdb's copy carries only in-frame clones and drops some. This sample has fewer than 200,000 clones, with over 75% found just once. Input material: PBMCs. The source is a male donor in good health and CMV-seronegative. Each CDR3 is given with its conserved first and last residue. Each record gives: J gene, clone size, CDR3 length, D gene, V gene, CDR3 protein, CDR3 DNA. D genes are given only for firm matches. Expanded clones are given a class, and other clones once, few, many or no size at all.

J gene: TRBJ1-1; clone size: .; CDR3 length: 14; D gene: TRBD1; V gene: TRBV5-8; CDR3 protein: CASSSRTGGTEAFF; CDR3 DNA: TGTGCCAGCAGCTCGCGAACAGGGGGCACTGAAGCTTTCTTT
J gene: TRBJ2-5; clone size: .; CDR3 length: 15; D gene: TRBD1; V gene: TRBV13; CDR3 protein: CASSPQGTAYGTQYF; CDR3 DNA: TGTGCCAGCAGCCCACAGGGGACGGCGTACGGGACCCAGTACTTC
J gene: TRBJ1-1; clone size: .; CDR3 length: 13; D gene: .; V gene: TRBV5-5; CDR3 protein: CASSFSLNTEAFF; CDR3 DNA: TGTGCCAGCAGCTTTAGCTTGAACACTGAAGCTTTCTTT
J gene: TRBJ1-3; clone size: few; CDR3 length: 13; D gene: .; V gene: TRBV27; CDR3 protein: CASSPTGGNTIYF; CDR3 DNA: TGTGCCAGCAGTCCCACAGGCGGAAACACCATATATTTT
J gene: TRBJ2-7; clone size: .; CDR3 length: 15; D gene: TRBD1; V gene: TRBV4-1; CDR3 protein: CASSQDPGGRREQYF; CDR3 DNA: TGCGCCAGCAGCCAAGATCCAGGGGGCCGTCGCGAGCAGTACTTC
J gene: TRBJ1-1; clone size: .; CDR3 length: 14; D gene: .; V gene: TRBV5-1; CDR3 protein: CASSLGRVDTEAFF; CDR3 DNA: TGCGCCAGCAGCTTGGGGCGGGTGGACACTGAAGCTTTCTTT
J gene: TRBJ2-7; clone size: .; CDR3 length: 15; D gene: .; V gene: TRBV5-5; CDR3 protein: CASSFSWASSYEQYF; CDR3 DNA: TGTGCCAGCAGCTTCTCCTGGGCAAGCTCCTACGAGCAGTACTTC
J gene: TRBJ1-2; clone size: few; CDR3 length: 16; D gene: TRBD1; V gene: TRBV7-9; CDR3 protein: CASSPPTGSGNYGYTF; CDR3 DNA: TGTGCCAGCAGCCCCCCGACAGGGTCCGGTAACTATGGCTACACCTTC
J gene: TRBJ2-7; clone size: .; CDR3 length: 13; D gene: .; V gene: TRBV5-6; CDR3 protein: CASSQDRAYEQYF; CDR3 DNA: TGTGCCAGCAGTCAGGACAGAGCCTACGAGCAGTACTTC
J gene: TRBJ1-5; clone size: .; CDR3 length: 15; D gene: .; V gene: TRBV19; CDR3 protein: CASSSGGARNQPQHF; CDR3 DNA: TGTGCCAGTAGTAGCGGAGGGGCCCGTAATCAGCCCCAGCATTTT
J gene: TRBJ1-2; clone size: .; CDR3 length: 13; D gene: .; V gene: TRBV9; CDR3 protein: CASSVDQGDGYTF; CDR3 DNA: TGTGCCAGCAGCGTAGATCAGGGCGATGGCTACACCTTC
J gene: TRBJ2-7; clone size: .; CDR3 length: 15; D gene: TRBD1; V gene: TRBV5-6; CDR3 protein: CASSTTPGTAYEQYF; CDR3 DNA: TGTGCCAGCAGCACCACCCCCGGGACAGCCTACGAGCAGTACTTC
J gene: TRBJ2-1; clone size: .; CDR3 length: 13; D gene: .; V gene: TRBV30; CDR3 protein: CAWGSGVTDEQFF; CDR3 DNA: TGTGCCTGGGGGTCGGGGGTTACGGATGAGCAGTTCTTC
J gene: TRBJ2-7; clone size: .; CDR3 length: 11; D gene: .; V gene: TRBV9; CDR3 protein: CASERGGEQYF; CDR3 DNA: TGTGCCAGTGAAAGAGGGGGCGAGCAGTACTTC
J gene: TRBJ1-1; clone size: .; CDR3 length: 15; D gene: TRBD1; V gene: TRBV9; CDR3 protein: CASSEVGQLNTEAFF; CDR3 DNA: TGTGCCAGCAGCGAGGTGGGACAGCTGAACACTGAAGCTTTCTTT